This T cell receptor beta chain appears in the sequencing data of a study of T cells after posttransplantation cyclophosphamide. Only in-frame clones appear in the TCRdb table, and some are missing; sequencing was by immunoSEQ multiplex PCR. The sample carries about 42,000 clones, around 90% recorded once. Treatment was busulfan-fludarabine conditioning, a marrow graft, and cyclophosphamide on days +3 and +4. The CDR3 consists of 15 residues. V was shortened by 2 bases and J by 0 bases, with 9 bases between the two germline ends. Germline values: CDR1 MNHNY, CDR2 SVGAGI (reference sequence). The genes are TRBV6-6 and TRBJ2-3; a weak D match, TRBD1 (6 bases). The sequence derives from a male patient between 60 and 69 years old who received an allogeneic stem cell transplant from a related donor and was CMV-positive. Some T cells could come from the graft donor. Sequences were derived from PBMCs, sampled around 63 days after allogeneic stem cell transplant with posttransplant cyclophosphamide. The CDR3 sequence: CASSYVGTSTDTQYF. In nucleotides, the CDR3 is TGTGCCAGCAGTTACGTGGGGACAAGCACAGATACGCAGTATTTT.